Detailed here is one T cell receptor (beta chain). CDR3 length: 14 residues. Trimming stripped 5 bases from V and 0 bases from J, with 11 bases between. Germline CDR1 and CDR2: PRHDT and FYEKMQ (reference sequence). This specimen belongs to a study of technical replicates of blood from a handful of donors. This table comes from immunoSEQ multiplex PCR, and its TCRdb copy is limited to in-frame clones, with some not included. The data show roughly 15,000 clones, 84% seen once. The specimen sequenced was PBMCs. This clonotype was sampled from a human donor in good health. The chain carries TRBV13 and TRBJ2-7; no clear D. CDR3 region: CASSRRRPSYEQYF. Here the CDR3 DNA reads TGTGCCAGCAGCCGGCGGCGACCCTCCTACGAGCAGTACTTC.